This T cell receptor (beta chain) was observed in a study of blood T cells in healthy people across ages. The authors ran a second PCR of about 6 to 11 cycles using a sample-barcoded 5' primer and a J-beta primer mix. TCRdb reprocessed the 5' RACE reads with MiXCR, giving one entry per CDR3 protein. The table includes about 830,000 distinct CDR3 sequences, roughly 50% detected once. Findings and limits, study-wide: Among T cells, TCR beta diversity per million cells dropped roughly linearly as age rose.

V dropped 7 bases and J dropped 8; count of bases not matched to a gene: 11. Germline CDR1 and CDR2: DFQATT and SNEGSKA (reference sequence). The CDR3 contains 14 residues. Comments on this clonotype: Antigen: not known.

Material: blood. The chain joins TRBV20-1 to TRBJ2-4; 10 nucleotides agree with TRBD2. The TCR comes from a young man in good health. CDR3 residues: CSGPLAGVLDIQYF. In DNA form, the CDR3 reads TGCAGTGGCCCTCTAGCGGGAGTTTTAGACATTCAGTACTTC.